The clone carrying this TCR beta chain was seen repeatedly, ten times or more. The read terminates 3 residues before the CDR3 end, so the remaining end is supplied by the germline J gene. Germline CDR1 reads LGHNA; CDR2 reads YNFKEQ. V trimming: 4 bases; J trimming: 2 bases; junction bases outside the gene matches: 5. The CDR3 has 15 amino acids. Generated by immunoSEQ multiplex PCR, the TCRdb table keeps only in-frame clones and is missing some. The specimen has 60,000 to 75,000 clones, none found just once. This sample is part of a study of T cell clonality in common variable immunodeficiency. The V and J genes are TRBV4-2 and TRBJ2-3; TRBD2 matches 8 bases. Sequencing was carried out using peripheral blood mononuclear cells. The TCR was taken from a person aged 18 to 75 in good health. Incomplete CDR3 DNA: TGTGCCAGCAGCCTACTAGCGGACAACACAGATACG. Its protein product is CASSLLADNTDT. The CDR3, in full, reads CASSLLADNTDTQYF.